This entry describes one T cell receptor beta chain. Antigen unknown. This entry comes from a study of cytotoxic CD8 clonotypes in ibrutinib-treated CLL. Overall study: The response samples were taken once patients had been treated for a median of approximately twelve months, range 6 to 36.

Clones were read by immunoSEQ multiplex PCR, and TCRdb kept only the in-frame ones, dropping some. The sample lists 250,000 to 350,000 clones, around 77% occurring once. CDR1 is LNHDA and CDR2 is SQIVND in the germline V gene (reference sequence). The CDR3 sequence is 16 residues long. Unmatched junction bases numbered 5, after V lost 4 bases and J lost 8 bases. Regarding the study as a whole: On treatment, the uncommon public clonotypes contracted or remained stable.

The TCR sequence derives from a human donor with chronic lymphocytic leukemia. The sample consisted of PBMCs, taken at disease progression, from a patient treated with ibrutinib. The gene calls are TRBV19 and TRBJ2-1; TRBD2 matches at 16 bases. CDR3 DNA sequence: TGTGCCAGTAGTAGTAGGGGACTAGCGGGAGGGCATGAGCAGTTCTTC. Amino acids: CASSSRGLAGGHEQFF.